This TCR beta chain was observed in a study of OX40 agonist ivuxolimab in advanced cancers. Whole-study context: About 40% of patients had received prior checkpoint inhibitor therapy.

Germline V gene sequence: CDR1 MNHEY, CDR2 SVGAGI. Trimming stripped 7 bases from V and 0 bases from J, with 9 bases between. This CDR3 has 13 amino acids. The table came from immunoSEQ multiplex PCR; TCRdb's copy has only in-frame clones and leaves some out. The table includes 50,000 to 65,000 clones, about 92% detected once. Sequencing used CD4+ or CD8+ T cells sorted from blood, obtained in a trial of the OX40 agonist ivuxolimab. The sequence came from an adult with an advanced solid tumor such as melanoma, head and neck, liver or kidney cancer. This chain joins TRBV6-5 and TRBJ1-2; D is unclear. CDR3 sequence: CASKISANYGYTF. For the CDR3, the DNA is TGTGCCAGCAAAATATCTGCTAACTATGGCTACACCTTC.